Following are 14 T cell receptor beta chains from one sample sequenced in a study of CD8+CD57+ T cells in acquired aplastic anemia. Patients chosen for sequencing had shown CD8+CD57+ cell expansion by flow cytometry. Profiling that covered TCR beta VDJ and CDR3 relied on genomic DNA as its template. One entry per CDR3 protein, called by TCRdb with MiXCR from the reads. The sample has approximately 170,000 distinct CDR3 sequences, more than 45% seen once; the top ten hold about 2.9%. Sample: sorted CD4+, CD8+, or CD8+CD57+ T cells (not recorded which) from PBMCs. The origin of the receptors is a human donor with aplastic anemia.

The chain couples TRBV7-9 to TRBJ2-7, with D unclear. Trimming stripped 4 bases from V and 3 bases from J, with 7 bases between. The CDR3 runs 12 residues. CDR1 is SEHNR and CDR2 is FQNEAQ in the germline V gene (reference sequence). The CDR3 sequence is CASSSRDYEQYF. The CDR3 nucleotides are TGTGCCAGCAGCTCCAGAGACTACGAGCAGTACTTC.

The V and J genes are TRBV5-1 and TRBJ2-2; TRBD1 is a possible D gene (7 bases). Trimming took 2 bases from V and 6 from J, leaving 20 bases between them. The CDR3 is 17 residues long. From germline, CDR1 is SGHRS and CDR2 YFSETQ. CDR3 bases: TGCGCCAGCAGCTTCGGAGGGGGCGCAGTCTTCTCCGGGGAGCTGTTTTTT. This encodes CASSFGGGAVFSGELFF.

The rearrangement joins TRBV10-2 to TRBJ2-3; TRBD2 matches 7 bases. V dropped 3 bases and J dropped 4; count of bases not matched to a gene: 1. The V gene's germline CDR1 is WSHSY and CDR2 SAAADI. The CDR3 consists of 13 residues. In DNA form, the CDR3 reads TGCGCCAGCAGTGACCTAGCGGCAGATACGCAGTATTTT. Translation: CASSDLAADTQYF.

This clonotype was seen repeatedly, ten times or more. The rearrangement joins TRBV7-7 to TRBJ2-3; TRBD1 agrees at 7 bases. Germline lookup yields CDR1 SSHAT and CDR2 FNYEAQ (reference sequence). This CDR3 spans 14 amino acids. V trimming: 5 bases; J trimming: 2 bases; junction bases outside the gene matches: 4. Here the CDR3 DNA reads TGTGCCAGCAGCCCGGGACAGCACACAGATACGCAGTATTTT. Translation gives CASSPGQHTDTQYF.

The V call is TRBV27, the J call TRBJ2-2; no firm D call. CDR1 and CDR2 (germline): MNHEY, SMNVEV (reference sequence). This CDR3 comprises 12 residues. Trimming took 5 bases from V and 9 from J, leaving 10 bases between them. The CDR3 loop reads CASSRQGRELFF. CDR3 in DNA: TGTGCCAGCAGTAGACAAGGCCGGGAGCTGTTTTTT.

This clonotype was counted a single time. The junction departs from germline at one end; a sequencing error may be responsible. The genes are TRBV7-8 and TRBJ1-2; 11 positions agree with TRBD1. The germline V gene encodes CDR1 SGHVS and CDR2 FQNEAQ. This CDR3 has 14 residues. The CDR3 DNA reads TGTCCCAGCAGCCCTCGGGACAGGGGGTTTGGCTACACCTTC. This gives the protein CPSSPRDRGFGYTF. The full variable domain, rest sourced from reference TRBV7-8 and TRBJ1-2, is GAGVSQSPRYKVAKRGQDVALRCDPISGHVSLFWYQQALGQGPEFLTYFQNEAQLDKSGLPSDRFFAERPEGSVSTLKIQRTQQEDSAVYLCPSSPRDRGFGYTFGSGTRLTVV.

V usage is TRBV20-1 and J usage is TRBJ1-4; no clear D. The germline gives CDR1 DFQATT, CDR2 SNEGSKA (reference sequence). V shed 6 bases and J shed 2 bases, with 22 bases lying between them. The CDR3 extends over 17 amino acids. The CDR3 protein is CSALHPLLQGTNEKLFF. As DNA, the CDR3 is TGCAGTGCCCTCCACCCGCTACTCCAAGGGACTAATGAAAAACTGTTTTTT.

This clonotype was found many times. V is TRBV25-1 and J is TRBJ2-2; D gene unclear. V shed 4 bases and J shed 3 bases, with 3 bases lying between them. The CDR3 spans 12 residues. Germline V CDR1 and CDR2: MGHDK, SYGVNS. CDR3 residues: CASSAYTGELFF. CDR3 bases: TGTGCCAGCAGTGCTTACACCGGGGAGCTGTTTTTT. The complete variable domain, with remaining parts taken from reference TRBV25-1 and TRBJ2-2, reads EADIYQTPRYLVIGTGKKITLECSQTMGHDKMYWYQQDPGMELHLIHYSYGVNSTEKGDLSSESTVSRIRTEHFPLTLESARPSHTSQYLCASSAYTGELFFGEGSRLTVL.

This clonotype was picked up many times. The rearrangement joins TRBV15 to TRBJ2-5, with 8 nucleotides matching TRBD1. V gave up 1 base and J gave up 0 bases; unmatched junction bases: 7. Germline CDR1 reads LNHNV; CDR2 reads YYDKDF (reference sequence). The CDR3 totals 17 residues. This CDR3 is CATSRADRGPNQETQYF. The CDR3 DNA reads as TGTGCCACCAGCAGAGCCGACAGGGGACCCAACCAAGAGACCCAGTACTTC.

The CDR3 nucleotides are TGCAGCGTTGAACCTTACGGACAGGTCGGGGGTCAGCCCCAGCATTTT. This translates into CSVEPYGQVGGQPQHF. This chain uses TRBV29-1 with TRBJ1-5; 7 bases fit TRBD1. This CDR3 has 16 residues. Germline V gene lookup returns CDR1 SQVTM and CDR2 ANQGSEA. The V segment lost 2 bases and the J segment 6 bases; nucleotides outside the gene matches: 13.

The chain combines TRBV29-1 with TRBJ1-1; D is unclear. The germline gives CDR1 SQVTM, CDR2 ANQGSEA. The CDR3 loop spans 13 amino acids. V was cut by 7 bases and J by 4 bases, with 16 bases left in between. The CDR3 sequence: CSAKPPHGTEAFF. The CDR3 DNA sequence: TGCAGCGCAAAGCCCCCTCACGGCACTGAAGCTTTCTTT.

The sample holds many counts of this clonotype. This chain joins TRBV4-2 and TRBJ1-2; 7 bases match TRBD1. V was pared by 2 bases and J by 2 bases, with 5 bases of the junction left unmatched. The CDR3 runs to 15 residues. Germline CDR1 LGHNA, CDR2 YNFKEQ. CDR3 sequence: CASSQRTGSNYGYTF. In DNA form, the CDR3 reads TGTGCCAGCAGCCAACGGACAGGCTCAAACTATGGCTACACCTTC.

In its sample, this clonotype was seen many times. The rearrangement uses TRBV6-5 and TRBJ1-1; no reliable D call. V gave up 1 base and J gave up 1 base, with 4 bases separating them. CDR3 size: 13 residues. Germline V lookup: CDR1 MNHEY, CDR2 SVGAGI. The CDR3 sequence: CASSYLGNTEAFF. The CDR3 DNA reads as TGTGCCAGCAGTTACTTGGGGAACACTGAAGCTTTCTTT.

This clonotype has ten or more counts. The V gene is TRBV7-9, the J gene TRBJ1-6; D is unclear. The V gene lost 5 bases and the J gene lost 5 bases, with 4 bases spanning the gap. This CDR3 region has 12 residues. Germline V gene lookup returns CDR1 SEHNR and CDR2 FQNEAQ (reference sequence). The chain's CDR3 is CASSRDNSPLHF. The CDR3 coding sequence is TGTGCCAGCAGCCGGGATAATTCACCCCTCCACTTT.